This T cell receptor beta chain was sequenced during a study of regulatory T cells in long-lasting Graves disease. Study-wide points: Persistent disease was associated with favored TRBV28 usage and with favored use of TRBJ1-2 and TRBJ2-5. Study was limited to peripheral blood, excluding thyroid tissue.

This clonotype was observed a handful of times. The antigen is not known. Time point described: persistent/refractory GD, antithyroid drugs over 5 years with positive TRAb. Isolated PBMC RNA provided the starting material for the TCR library. For TCR beta, libraries came from iRepertoire HTBI primers and Arm-PCR of CDR3 regions. As processed by the authors: Overall, samples carried more than 55 TRBV and about 15 TRBJ segments. One entry per CDR3 protein, called by TCRdb with MiXCR from the multiplex PCR reads. None of the V and J calls come from the authors' own analysis; TCRdb made them. This sample has roughly 300,000 distinct CDR3 sequences, with around a fifth found just once. CDR1 and CDR2 (germline): SGHRS, YFSETQ. The CDR3 is made up of 15 amino acids. V gave up 5 bases and J gave up 0 bases; unmatched junction bases: 8.

The chain uses TRBV5-1 and TRBJ2-7; 7 nucleotides align to TRBD1. This clonotype was sampled from a female donor with Graves disease. Sequencing was performed on peripheral blood mononuclear cells (PBMCs), taken when the disease was refractory, from a patient treated with antithyroid drugs. Here the CDR3 DNA reads TGCGCCAGCAGTTTAGGACAGGAGGTCTCCTACGAGCAGTACTTC. Amino acid sequence: CASSLGQEVSYEQYF.